This note documents a single TCR beta chain sequence. What this receptor recognizes is not known. No per-base quality is available; no much larger clone lies one base away. Sequences DFQATT (CDR1) and SNEGSKA (CDR2) are obtained from the germline V gene (reference sequence). V is reduced by 3 bases and J by 1 base, leaving a spacing of 7 bases between them. Measured from the cysteine to the phenylalanine, the CDR3 is 12 residues long. Only CDR3 DNA remains: 36 bases, in frame from the first base. The sample belongs to a study of control samples from healthy donors and cancer patients (dated by TCRdb to the early 2020s). The library was built by means of the immunoSEQ multiplex PCR assay. The source is immuneACCESS, and TCRdb retained only in-frame sequences with V and J called. Part of the clones is not carried over; for the studies checked, unresolved V genes explain less than half of this, and the remainder is unexplained. Counted in this sample were roughly 120,000 clones; roughly 90% of them appeared once. The ten top clones hold 7.8% of the sample.

This TCR derives from a woman between 18 and 30 years old in good health. In this chain, TRBV20-1 is recombined with TRBJ2-7; the D gene is not confidently resolved. Specimen: blood. The DNA reads as follows: TGCAGTGCTAGTAGAGGTTCCTACGAGCAGTACTTC. Its protein is CSASRGSYEQYF.